This TCR beta chain appears in the sequencing data of a study of T cell responses to AZD1222 COVID-19 vaccine. Study-wide findings and caveats: Variant regions that are unmutated are reportedly the target of nearly half of spike-specific TCRs. White British ancestry dominated among donors, who included more females, and clonal diversity was possibly underestimated. Two doses of AZD1222 preceded a rise in Spike-specific TCR breadth and depth. CD4 TCRs linked to vaccination spanned spike, dominating at 160-218 and 743-854.

Clones were read by immunoSEQ multiplex PCR, and TCRdb kept only the in-frame ones, dropping some. The sample consists of roughly 150,000 clones, roughly 90% of them appearing once. Of note for this clone: The antigen remains unidentified.

The material sequenced was peripheral blood, taken on day 0 of AZD1222 vaccination. This TCR was sampled from an adult in good health.

CDR3 sequence: CAWSDPLGQGWNSPLHF. Here the CDR3 DNA reads TGTGCCTGGAGTGACCCCCTAGGACAGGGGTGGAATTCACCCCTCCACTTT. This sequence joins TRBV30 and TRBJ1-6; 9 nucleotides line up with TRBD1. The germline V gene has CDR1 GTSNPN and CDR2 SVGIG (reference sequence). This CDR3 is built from 17 residues. Germline trimming cut 1 base from V and 7 bases from J; bases unmatched to any gene: 11.